The subject of this entry is one T cell receptor beta chain. Its cognate antigen has yet to be identified. The input lacks base qualities; no much larger clone sits a single base away. These data are taken from a study of control samples from healthy donors and cancer patients (dated by TCRdb to the early 2020s). Libraries were constructed by the immunoSEQ multiplex PCR assay. What TCRdb holds here is the immuneACCESS table cut down to in-frame rearrangements. Part of the clones is not present; checked against another copy, under half of the missing clones reflect an unresolved V gene, and the others are unexplained. A total of 6,500 to 8,500 clones appear in this sample, approximately 86% of them only once. The ten largest account for more than 25% of the sample. According to the germline V gene, CDR1 reads SGDLS and CDR2 reads YYNGEE. The V and J ends are trimmed by 4 bases and 1 base, leaving 15 bases between them. The CDR3 covers 15 residues, taking in both the cysteine and the phenylalanine. The CDR3 DNA has 45 bases and is translated from base 1.

Recombination linked TRBV9 to TRBJ2-7; the D call is possibly TRBD1 or TRBD2, each sharing 5 bases. The sample consisted of PBMCs. The clonotype comes from an older man with lung cancer. The DNA reads as follows: TGTGCCAGCAGCCTCACTGGGGACGGTTCCTACGAGCAGTACTTC. It encodes CASSLTGDGSYEQYF.